The TCR beta chain described here comes from a study of response to subunit inactivated influenza vaccine listed by TCRdb under 2018. With regard to the full study: Deep quantitative profiling of the T cell receptor repertoire was used in the study to follow responses to a trivalent subunit inactivated influenza vaccine. The full study reports these points: The authors proposed that each seasonal influenza vaccination may bring in only a limited number of new T cells.

This clonotype was observed a handful of times. Its binding antigen is unknown. It has no much larger one-base neighbor in the sample; base qualities were not kept. The library was obtained by RT-PCR. The sequencer listed for this sample is Illumina HiSeq 2500. The public reads were quality trimmed at Q25 with fastp and then assembled into clones with MiXCR by TCRdb, keeping productive beta chains. Entries are consolidated by CDR3 protein sequence, retaining the most common genes and DNA. The sample profile shows around 790,000 distinct CDR3 sequences; roughly 20% of them were found once. Clones ranked in the top ten supply about 9.4% of the sample. The CDR3 goes from the cysteine to the phenylalanine over 17 residues. CDR3 DNA only is kept here, 51 bases in frame from base 1. V trim: 6 bases; J trim: 10 bases; unmatched bases: 18.

The receptor's source is a man in his fifties or sixties who received an inactivated influenza vaccine. Donor details come from another sample of the same person, matched by shared clones. The source material was PBMCs from blood, sampled 5 days after vaccination. Rearrangement joined TRBV12-3 or TRBV12-4 to TRBJ2-1; 10 of the junction bases match TRBD2. CDR3 sequence: CASRSSRAGGPRWEQFF. The base sequence is TGTGCCAGCAGATCTTCGCGAGCGGGAGGGCCCCGATGGGAGCAGTTCTTC.